A selection of T cell receptor beta chains follows, all from one sample in a study of blood T cell repertoires in COVID-19. Using immunoSEQ multiplex PCR, the repertoire was profiled, and TCRdb retains in-frame clones only, with some absent. Of 59,000 or so clones listed, around four fifths are singletons. The sample consisted of peripheral blood. These receptors originate from a human donor in a cohort sampled during active COVID-19. The CDR3 runs from the conserved cysteine through the conserved F or W. A D gene is named only where the DNA matches it firmly. Size is omitted from some rows. Given values are once, few, many or a class for expanded clones.

>14|.|.|TRBJ2-5|TRBV6-2/TRBV6-3
CASSYSGSGETQYF
TGTGCCAGCAGTTACAGTGGATCGGGGGAGACCCAGTACTTC
>18|.|TRBD2|TRBJ2-3|TRBV7-9
CASSFSKGLAGVTDTQYF
TGTGCCAGCAGCTTCAGCAAGGGGCTAGCGGGGGTCACAGATACGCAGTATTTT
>15|once|TRBD1|TRBJ2-7|TRBV7-2
CASSLAGTEAYEQYF
TGTGCCAGCAGCTTAGCAGGGACAGAGGCCTACGAGCAGTACTTC
>15|.|TRBD2|TRBJ2-1|TRBV3-1/TRBV3-2
CASSPGTSLYNEQFF
TGTGCCAGCAGCCCTGGGACTAGCCTTTACAATGAGCAGTTCTTC
>16|.|.|TRBJ2-3|TRBV7-9
CASTTTGTTSTDTQYF
TGTGCCAGCACCACTACCGGGACAACTAGCACAGATACGCAGTATTTT
>14|.|TRBD2|TRBJ2-5|TRBV20-1
CSASAGGRDTTQYF
TGCAGTGCTAGTGCGGGGGGCCGGGATACAACCCAGTACTTC
>14|.|.|TRBJ2-3|TRBV7-2
CASSLGGRTDTQYF
TGTGCCAGCAGCTTAGGGGGCCGCACAGATACGCAGTATTTT
>16|.|.|TRBJ2-6|TRBV5-6
CASSLDGLSGANVLTF
TGTGCCAGCAGCTTGGACGGACTCTCTGGGGCCAACGTCCTGACTTTC
>14|once|TRBD1|TRBJ1-1|TRBV7-2
CASSRGPGQTEAFF
TGTGCCAGCAGTCGCGGACCGGGACAGACTGAAGCTTTCTTT
>14|once|TRBD1|TRBJ2-3|TRBV28
CASSLGQGTDTQYF
TGTGCCAGCAGTTTAGGACAGGGGACAGATACGCAGTATTTT
>13|.|.|TRBJ1-3|TRBV27
CASSLQGSNTIYF
TGTGCCAGCAGTTTACAGGGATCAAACACCATATATTTT
>12|.|.|TRBJ1-1|TRBV15
CATSRDRFEAFF
TGTGCCACCAGCAGAGATAGATTTGAAGCTTTCTTT
>13|.|TRBD1|TRBJ2-7|TRBV4-3
CASSRQGDDEQYF
TGCGCCAGCTCCCGACAGGGGGACGACGAGCAGTACTTC
>16|.|TRBD1|TRBJ1-2|TRBV4-1
CASSQVPGQGSYGYTF
TGCGCCAGCAGCCAAGTTCCCGGACAGGGTTCGTATGGCTACACCTTC
>13|.|TRBD1|TRBJ1-2|TRBV4-1
CASSSTGGVGYTF
TGCGCCAGCAGCTCGACAGGGGGCGTTGGCTACACCTTC
>14|.|TRBD1|TRBJ2-1|TRBV6-5
CASSLQGNVNEQFF
TGTGCCAGCAGTTTACAGGGGAATGTGAATGAGCAGTTCTTC
>16|.|.|TRBJ1-6|TRBV4-3
CASSQEGGLVDSPLHF
TGCGCCAGCAGCCAAGAAGGAGGACTAGTAGATTCACCCCTCCACTTT
>15|.|.|TRBJ1-3|TRBV7-9
CASTRGGNSGNTIYF
TGTGCCAGCACCCGGGGGGGGAACTCTGGAAACACCATATATTTT
>12|.|.|TRBJ2-1|TRBV7-9
CASSSTGAGRFF
TGTGCCAGCAGCTCTACAGGGGCGGGACGGTTCTTC
>14|.|TRBD1|TRBJ1-1|TRBV9
CASSVAGTVGRAFF
TGTGCCAGCAGCGTGGCCGGGACAGTCGGCCGAGCTTTCTTT
>14|.|TRBD1|TRBJ1-2|TRBV5-1
CASSFSGQNYGYTF
TGCGCCAGCAGCTTTTCGGGACAGAACTATGGCTACACCTTC
>15|.|TRBD2|TRBJ2-3|TRBV24-1
CATRIAGGPSDTQYF
TGTGCCACCAGGATAGCGGGGGGGCCCTCAGATACGCAGTATTTT
>17|.|TRBD1|TRBJ2-7|TRBV13
CASSGITTGTGGYEQYF
TGTGCCAGCAGCGGGATCACGACCGGGACAGGGGGTTACGAGCAGTACTTC
>14|.|.|TRBJ1-1|TRBV19
CASSSQGLGTEAFF
TGTGCCAGTAGTAGCCAGGGGCTGGGGACTGAAGCTTTCTTT
>15|.|.|TRBJ2-7|TRBV4-3
CASSQDFGSSYEQYF
TGCGCCAGCAGCCAAGATTTTGGGAGCTCCTACGAGCAGTACTTC
>13|.|.|TRBJ1-1|TRBV4-3
CASSHSSNTEAFF
TGCGCCAGCAGCCATAGCAGCAACACTGAAGCTTTCTTT
>15|.|TRBD1|TRBJ2-1|TRBV6-6
CASRPGQGGYNEQFF
TGTGCCAGCAGACCTGGACAGGGGGGCTACAATGAGCAGTTCTTC
>14|.|TRBD1|TRBJ2-1|TRBV18
CASSPQQGADEQFF
TGTGCCAGCTCACCCCAACAGGGGGCGGATGAGCAGTTCTTC
>13|once|TRBD1|TRBJ2-7|TRBV5-5
CASSLGQGDEQYF
TGTGCCAGCAGCTTGGGTCAGGGGGACGAGCAGTACTTC
>15|.|.|TRBJ1-5|TRBV29-1
CSVDRSGSQKWPQHF
TGCAGCGTTGATCGCTCAGGGTCTCAGAAATGGCCCCAGCATTTT
>16|few|.|TRBJ2-7|TRBV5-1
CASSLVRFRGPREQYF
TGCGCCAGCAGCTTGGTTAGATTTAGGGGCCCCCGCGAGCAGTACTTC
>16|.|TRBD1|TRBJ2-3|TRBV25-1
CASSERAGGFPDTQYF
TGTGCCAGCAGTGAACGGGCAGGGGGCTTCCCAGATACGCAGTATTTT
>13|.|.|TRBJ1-1|TRBV12-3/TRBV12-4
CASSAWGYTEAFF
TGTGCCAGCAGTGCTTGGGGCTACACTGAAGCTTTCTTT
>14|.|TRBD2|TRBJ2-3|TRBV9
CASSGGLVVDTQYF
TGTGCCAGCAGCGGGGGACTAGTAGTAGATACGCAGTATTTT
>15|.|TRBD1|TRBJ1-2|TRBV2
CASSESYRGEYGYTF
TGTGCCAGCAGTGAATCGTACAGGGGGGAATATGGCTACACCTTC
>16|.|.|TRBJ2-2|TRBV7-6
CASRSSAGQLTGELFF
TGTGCCAGCAGATCCTCCGCGGGACAGCTCACCGGGGAGCTGTTTTTT
>13|.|.|TRBJ2-7|TRBV7-2
CASSPRQAGEQYF
TGTGCCAGCAGCCCCCGACAGGCGGGCGAGCAGTACTTC
>18|.|TRBD2|TRBJ2-3|TRBV19
CASSIRGVDPGGTDTQYF
TGTGCCAGTAGTATAAGGGGCGTGGACCCCGGGGGGACAGATACGCAGTATTTT
>19|.|TRBD2|TRBJ2-1|TRBV9
CASKATVLAGGPSYNEQFF
TGTGCCAGCAAGGCAACTGTTCTAGCGGGGGGTCCCTCCTACAATGAGCAGTTCTTC
>14|.|.|TRBJ2-7|TRBV28
CASSLVGADYEQYF
TGTGCCAGCAGTTTAGTGGGGGCAGATTACGAGCAGTACTTC
>14|.|.|TRBJ1-2|TRBV20-1
CSASSSQGGYGYTF
TGCAGTGCTAGTAGCTCGCAGGGAGGGTATGGCTACACCTTC
>13|.|.|TRBJ1-2|TRBV5-4
CASSLSGVTGYTF
TGTGCCAGCAGCTTGTCCGGGGTGACCGGCTACACCTTC
>14|.|.|TRBJ1-2|TRBV7-2
CASSLQGLNYGYTF
TGTGCCAGCAGCTTGCAGGGACTTAACTATGGCTACACCTTC
>16|few|.|TRBJ2-7|TRBV4-1
CASSQITGLSTYEQYF
TGCGCCAGCAGCCAGATCACAGGTCTGTCTACCTACGAGCAGTACTTC
>15|.|.|TRBJ2-1|TRBV9
CASSGEWGLNNEQFF
TGTGCCAGCAGCGGGGAGTGGGGACTCAACAATGAGCAGTTCTTC
>16|many|TRBD1|TRBJ1-2|TRBV6-1
CASSGDKGQARYGYTF
TGTGCCAGCAGTGGCGATAAAGGACAGGCTAGATATGGCTACACCTTC
>15|.|.|TRBJ2-5|TRBV5-4
CASSLKSGVAQTQYF
TGTGCCAGCAGCCTTAAGTCGGGGGTCGCGCAGACCCAGTACTTC
>13|.|.|TRBJ1-2|TRBV19
CASSNRDLYGYTF
TGTGCCAGTAGTAACAGGGACCTCTATGGCTACACCTTC
>15|.|.|TRBJ2-1|TRBV14
CASSQAQNQGSQQFF
TGTGCCAGCAGCCAAGCCCAAAACCAGGGATCACAGCAGTTCTTC
>14|.|TRBD2|TRBJ2-7|TRBV6-5
CASSHTGGGYEQYF
TGTGCCAGCAGCCACACGGGCGGGGGGTACGAGCAGTACTTC
>15|.|.|TRBJ2-7|TRBV7-2
CASSLDGGLGYEQYF
TGTGCCAGCAGCTTAGATGGCGGGCTTGGCTACGAGCAGTACTTC
>17|.|.|TRBJ1-6|TRBV5-4
CASSLGGRISYNSPLHF
TGTGCCAGCAGTTTGGGGGGCCGTATCTCCTATAATTCACCCCTCCACTTT
>16|once|.|TRBJ2-7|TRBV7-8
CASSLIPGGNVYEQYF
TGTGCCAGCAGCCTTATCCCCGGGGGTAATGTCTACGAGCAGTACTTC
>12|once|.|TRBJ1-1|TRBV25-1
CASSGTVTEAFF
TGTGCCAGCAGTGGAACAGTTACTGAAGCTTTCTTT